This T cell receptor (beta chain) was recovered during a study of T cell responses to AZD1222 COVID-19 vaccine. The study, taken as a whole, reports: Females made up more of the donors, who were largely white British, and clonal diversity may have come out too low.

Measured with immunoSEQ multiplex PCR; TCRdb has only the in-frame clones, and not every one. The table has nearly 95,000 clones, around 87% seen once. The CDR3 has 15 amino acids. Germline V gene lookup returns CDR1 LGHNA and CDR2 YNFKEQ. J gave up 5 bases and V 1 base, and 4 bases lay outside the gene matches. Note on this clone: Its matching antigen is unknown.

The V gene is TRBV4-2, the J gene TRBJ2-5; 10 bases agree with TRBD1. This specimen was peripheral blood, taken 28 days after the second AZD1222 dose. The sequence was collected from an adult who received the AZD1222 COVID-19 vaccine. In DNA, the CDR3 is TGTGCCAGCAGCCAAGTTGGACAGGGGGGGGAGACCCAGTACTTC. It translates to CASSQVGQGGETQYF.